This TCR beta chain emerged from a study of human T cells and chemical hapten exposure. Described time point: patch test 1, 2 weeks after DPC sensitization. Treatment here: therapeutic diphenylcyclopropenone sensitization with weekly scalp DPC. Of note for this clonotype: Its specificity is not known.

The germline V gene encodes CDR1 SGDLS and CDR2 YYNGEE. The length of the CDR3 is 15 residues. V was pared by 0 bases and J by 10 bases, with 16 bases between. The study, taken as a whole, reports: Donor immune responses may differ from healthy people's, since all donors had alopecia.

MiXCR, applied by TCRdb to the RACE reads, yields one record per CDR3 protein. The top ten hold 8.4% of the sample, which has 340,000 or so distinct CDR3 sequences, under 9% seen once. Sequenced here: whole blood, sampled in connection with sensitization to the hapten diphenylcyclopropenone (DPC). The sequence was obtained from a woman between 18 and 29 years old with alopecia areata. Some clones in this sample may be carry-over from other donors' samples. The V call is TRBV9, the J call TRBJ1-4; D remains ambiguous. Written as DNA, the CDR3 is TGTGCCAGCAGCGTAGGAGAGGCAGTAGAGTCAAAACTGTTTTTT. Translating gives CASSVGEAVESKLFF.